This entry features one TCR beta chain sequence. The data derive from a study of T cell changes during pregnancy in multiple sclerosis. Trimming at V came to 3 bases and at J to 4 bases, leaving 2 bases not matched to a gene. Germline lookup yields CDR1 SGHDT and CDR2 YYEEEE. This CDR3 has 13 residues. TCRdb's copy holds only in-frame clones and misses some; the assay was immunoSEQ multiplex PCR. Found here are more than 70,000 clones, roughly nine tenths of them singletons; the top ten hold more than 1.5%. The J gene is TRBJ1-1, the V gene TRBV5-6, with 8 bases matching TRBD1. This TCR derives from a female donor in good health, enrolled as a control in a pregnancy study. Material: peripheral blood, obtained after pregnancy. The CDR3, as DNA: TGTGCCAGCAGCTGGGACAGGCGCACTGAAGCTTTCTTT. Amino acids: CASSWDRRTEAFF. Looking up the rest from reference TRBV5-6 and TRBJ1-1 gives the full variable domain: DAGVTQSPTHLIKTRGQQVTLRCSPKSGHDTVSWYQQALGQGPQFIFQYYEEEERQRGNFPDRFSGHQFPNYSSELNVNALLLGDSALYLCASSWDRRTEAFFGQGTRLTVV.